This T cell receptor (beta chain) comes out of a study of T cells after yellow fever vaccination. Study results and caveats: A small proportion of clonotypes was detected in both the CD4 and CD8 compartments.

V was trimmed by 2 bases and J by 10 bases, leaving 12 bases between them. Germline V gene data show CDR1 as MNHEY and CDR2 as SVGAGI. The CDR3 consists of 13 residues. This clonotype was counted ten times or more. Its antigen is unknown. Template switching by 5'RACE produced TCR cDNA, adding a universal primer site and UMIs. TCRdb re-called the 5' RACE reads through MiXCR, storing one row per CDR3 protein. Seen here are 65,000 to 70,000 distinct CDR3 sequences, 5.5% to 7.5% observed once, and the top ten hold roughly 2.2%. The sequence derives from a man in his late teens or twenties who received the YFV17D yellow fever vaccine. This chain links TRBV6-5 with TRBJ2-1; D is possibly TRBD1 (5 bases). Sequencing was performed on CD4+ T cells sorted from PBMCs, taken approximately 15 days after the first yellow fever vaccination. This chain's CDR3 is CASSYDSTREQFF. In nucleotides, the CDR3 is TGTGCCAGCAGTTACGACAGTACAAGGGAGCAGTTCTTC.